This passage covers 21 T cell receptor beta chains from one sample sequenced in a study of CD8 T cells in Susac syndrome. With random hexamers, roughly 0.45 to 1 ug RNA was reverse transcribed. Via MiXCR, TCRdb re-called the immunoSEQ multiplex PCR reads, giving one row per CDR3 protein. The table has about 160,000 distinct CDR3 sequences, approximately 94% seen once. The sequenced material came from CD4+ T cells from PBMCs. These receptors all come from a human donor with multiple sclerosis.

Of note for this clonotype: Since no conserved phenylalanine or tryptophan closes the CDR3, a read error is the likely cause. This chain links TRBV14 with TRBJ1-2, with D maybe TRBD1 (5 bases). Trimming stripped 0 bases from V and 8 bases from J, with 13 bases between. Germline V gene sequence: CDR1 SGHDN, CDR2 FVKESK. CDR3 length equals 14 residues. This CDR3 is CASSQEGRYGGYTL. The CDR3 DNA reads as TGTGCCAGCAGCCAAGAGGGGCGGTATGGGGGCTACACCCTC.

The V gene is TRBV7-2, the J gene TRBJ2-1; 7 bases are a match to TRBD2. Looked up from germline, CDR1 is SGHTA and CDR2 is FQGNSA. The J segment lost 8 bases and the V segment lost 5 bases, leaving 6 bases of the junction unmatched. This CDR3 has 13 amino acids. CDR3 amino acids: CASSPQRGDEQFF. CDR3 nucleotide sequence: TGTGCCAGCAGCCCACAGCGGGGAGATGAGCAGTTCTTC.

This clonotype was seen a single time. The rearrangement links TRBV30 to TRBJ2-1; 8 bases agree with TRBD1. Germline CDR1 reads GTSNPN; CDR2 reads SVGIG (reference sequence). V lost 3 bases and J lost 3; bases outside the gene matches: 4. The CDR3 totals 14 residues. CDR3 bases: TGTGCCTGGAGCCCGGGACAGGTCTACAATGAGCAGTTCTTC. It translates to CAWSPGQVYNEQFF. The complete variable domain, with remaining parts taken from reference TRBV30 and TRBJ2-1, reads SQTIHQWPATLVQPVGSPLSLECTVEGTSNPNLYWYRQAAGRGLQLLFYSVGIGQISSEVPQNLSASRPQDRQFILSSKKLLLSDSGFYLCAWSPGQVYNEQFFGPGTRLTVL.

This chain uses TRBV6-6 with TRBJ2-3, with no clear D. This CDR3 comprises 12 residues. Per germline, CDR1 MNHNY and CDR2 SVGAGI (reference sequence). V was cut by 9 bases and J by 2 bases, with 9 bases left in between. Written as DNA, the CDR3 is TGTGCCAGTAGCCCTTTCACAGATACGCAGTATTTT. Amino acid sequence: CASSPFTDTQYF.

This sequence joins TRBV7-2 and TRBJ2-1, with TRBD1 matching over 8 bases. With 4 bases clipped from V and 2 bases from J, the junction kept 7 bases outside the gene matches. From germline, CDR1 is SGHTA and CDR2 FQGNSA. The CDR3 is 16 residues long. The CDR3 here is CASSSYRGRTYNEQFF. In DNA, the CDR3 is TGTGCCAGCAGCTCCTACAGGGGGAGGACCTACAATGAGCAGTTCTTC.

This clonotype was detected only once. The gene calls are TRBV7-9 and TRBJ2-7; no reliable D call. Germline V gives CDR1 SEHNR, CDR2 FQNEAQ (reference sequence). V shed 6 bases and J shed 4 bases, with 10 bases lying between them. This CDR3 comprises 12 residues. CDR3 residues: CASRSTGYEQYF. The CDR3 DNA is TGTGCCAGCAGATCCACCGGGTACGAGCAGTACTTC.

The chain is built from TRBV4-1 and TRBJ2-5; 12 nucleotides align to TRBD2. The ends lost 3 bases at V and 4 bases at J; junction bases unmatched: 6. The germline gives CDR1 MGHRA, CDR2 YSYEKL. The CDR3 is made up of 16 amino acids. The CDR3 loop reads CASSQTGLAGRETQYF. CDR3 nucleotide sequence: TGCGCCAGCAGCCAGACTGGACTAGCGGGACGAGAGACCCAGTACTTC.

V gene TRBV5-1 combines with J gene TRBJ1-1, with D unresolved. Germline-derived CDR1 and CDR2 are SGHRS and YFSETQ. The V and J ends lost 1 base and 1 base respectively, with 11 bases between them. This CDR3 has 15 residues. The CDR3 reads CASSLNSFANTEAFF. The CDR3 region has the DNA TGCGCCAGCAGCTTGAACAGCTTCGCGAACACTGAAGCTTTCTTT.

The rearrangement uses TRBV29-1 and TRBJ2-7; a possible D gene is TRBD2 (6 bases). CDR3 size: 11 residues. V was clipped by 5 bases and J by 5 bases, with 10 bases between them. The germline gives CDR1 SQVTM, CDR2 ANQGSEA. In nucleotides, the CDR3 is TGCAGCGTTTTATGGAGGGACGAGCAGTACTTC. Amino acids: CSVLWRDEQYF.

The CDR3 DNA is TGTGCCAGCAGCTTACGCGCGGCTTCCTACGAGCAGTACTTC. Its protein is CASSLRAASYEQYF. The genes are TRBV7-2 and TRBJ2-7, with D hard to call. This CDR3 has 14 amino acids. The V and J ends lost 2 bases and 1 base respectively, with 9 bases between them. Germline V gene lookup returns CDR1 SGHTA and CDR2 FQGNSA.

The V and J genes are TRBV3-1 and TRBJ1-4; D gene unclear. Germline CDR1 reads LGHDT; CDR2 reads YNNKEL (reference sequence). Trimming left V 4 bases short and J 9 bases short, with 9 bases between. The CDR3 has 12 residues. CDR3 in DNA: TGTGCCAGCAGCCCGATGGGGAAAAAACTGTTTTTT. Its translation is CASSPMGKKLFF.

The table lists this clonotype with a few counts. V gene TRBV4-2 combines with J gene TRBJ2-1, with D maybe TRBD1 (5 bases). Germline CDR1 LGHNA, CDR2 YNFKEQ. CDR3 length: 14 residues. V was shortened by 4 bases and J by 9 bases, with 16 bases between the two germline ends. The CDR3 DNA reads as TGTGCCAGCAGCCGCCAGGGTACCTGGGCTGAGCAGTTCTTC. Translation gives CASSRQGTWAEQFF.

V gene TRBV5-1 combines with J gene TRBJ1-5, with a tentative D call TRBD1 (5 bases). CDR1 and CDR2 (germline): SGHRS, YFSETQ. V lost 0 bases and J 7 bases, leaving 11 bases between the germline ends. The CDR3 is made up of 14 amino acids. CDR3 protein: CASSLDTGNQPQHF. In DNA form, the CDR3 reads TGCGCCAGCAGCTTGGATACAGGTAACCAGCCCCAGCATTTT.

The V call is TRBV20-1, the J call TRBJ2-7; TRBD1 is a possible D gene (5 bases). V was clipped by 0 bases and J by 1 base, with 13 bases between them. The CDR3 covers 15 residues. Germline V gene sequence: CDR1 DFQATT, CDR2 SNEGSKA (reference sequence). This CDR3 reads CSARDRNKGSYEQYF. The CDR3 DNA reads as TGCAGTGCTAGAGATCGGAATAAGGGGTCCTACGAGCAGTACTTC.

V gene TRBV28 combines with J gene TRBJ1-5; D is uncertain. Germline V lookup: CDR1 MDHEN, CDR2 SYDVKM. The CDR3 loop spans 12 amino acids. V was cut by 7 bases and J by 5 bases, with 9 bases left in between. DNA for the CDR3: TGTGCCAGCACCACGGGTCATCAGCCCCAGCATTTT. Translation: CASTTGHQPQHF. The full variable domain, in which reference TRBV28 and TRBJ1-5 provide the parts outside the CDR3, is DVKVTQSSRYLVKRTGEKVFLECVQDMDHENMFWYRQDPGLGLRLIYFSYDVKMKEKGDIPEGYSVSREKKERFSLILESASTNQTSMYLCASTTGHQPQHFGDGTRLSIL.

The rearrangement uses TRBV19 and TRBJ2-7; a weak D match, TRBD1 (6 bases). The CDR3 length is 14 residues. Germline loops: CDR1 LNHDA, CDR2 SQIVND (reference sequence). V lost 6 bases and J lost 2, with 14 bases in between. The CDR3 sequence is CASRGLGTPYEQYF. CDR3 DNA sequence: TGTGCCAGTAGAGGACTGGGGACACCCTACGAGCAGTACTTC.

This chain connects TRBV6-2 or TRBV6-3 to TRBJ2-7; D gene uncertain. Germline CDR1 is MNHEY and CDR2 is SVGEGT. V dropped 0 bases and J dropped 2 bases, with 5 bases sitting between them. The length of the CDR3 is 13 residues. The CDR3 here is CASSYSTTYEQYF. CDR3 DNA: TGTGCCAGCAGTTACTCCACAACCTACGAGCAGTACTTC.

This clonotype was seen just once. The chain carries TRBV19 and TRBJ1-4; D is ambiguous. The V and J ends lost 7 bases and 0 bases respectively, with 9 bases between them. Germline V gene lookup returns CDR1 LNHDA and CDR2 SQIVND (reference sequence). This CDR3 is 14 amino acids long. CDR3 sequence (DNA): TGTGCCAGTACCCCGACTGCAACTAATGAAAAACTGTTTTTT. The encoded protein is CASTPTATNEKLFF.

The J gene is TRBJ2-7, the V gene TRBV5-4; 7 bases fit TRBD1. The CDR3 length is 13 residues. Germline V gene sequence: CDR1 SGHNT, CDR2 YYREEE (reference sequence). Trimming cost V 2 bases and J 3 bases; bases outside gene matches: 2. The CDR3 here is CASSLGGIYEQYF. DNA for the CDR3: TGTGCCAGCAGCTTAGGGGGCATCTACGAGCAGTACTTC. Supplemented by reference TRBV5-4 and TRBJ2-7, the full variable domain reads ETGVTQSPTHLIKTRGQQVTLRCSSQSGHNTVSWYQQALGQGPQFIFQYYREEENGRGNFPPRFSGLQFPNYSSELNVNALELDDSALYLCASSLGGIYEQYFGPGTRLTVT.

J is TRBJ2-7 and V is TRBV18; D unresolved. This CDR3 has 14 amino acids. V was cut by 4 bases and J by 3 bases, with 13 bases left in between. From germline, CDR1 is KGHSH and CDR2 LQKENI. CDR3 amino acids: CASSLPLALYEQYF. The CDR3, as DNA: TGTGCCAGCTCACTTCCCCTGGCACTCTACGAGCAGTACTTC.

V is TRBV5-4 and J is TRBJ2-2; D gene unclear. With 0 bases removed from V and 4 bases from J, the gap between germline ends came to 4 bases. Germline V CDR1 and CDR2: SGHNT, YYREEE (reference sequence). The CDR3 extends over 13 amino acids. The CDR3 nucleotides read TGTGCCAGCAGCTTGGATCTCACCGGGGAGCTGTTTTTT. It yields the protein CASSLDLTGELFF. Full variable domain (missing parts from reference TRBV5-4 and TRBJ2-2): ETGVTQSPTHLIKTRGQQVTLRCSSQSGHNTVSWYQQALGQGPQFIFQYYREEENGRGNFPPRFSGLQFPNYSSELNVNALELDDSALYLCASSLDLTGELFFGEGSRLTVL.